The T cell receptor beta chain under discussion was sequenced for a study of CD8 T cells in ankylosing spondylitis. Overall study results and limits: Disease-associated clonotypes exhibited CD8+ identity and were relatively infrequent in peripheral blood. From matched ankylosing spondylitis synovial fluid, disease-linked clones were reportedly recovered at significantly enriched levels. Previously reported in reactive arthritis synovial fluid and blood were some of the motif variants.

Germline V gene lookup returns CDR1 SGHRS and CDR2 YFSETQ. V shed 2 bases, J shed 4 bases, and the junction held 6 bases outside the gene matches. The CDR3 has 15 residues. A quantitative 5'-RACE method, one with molecular barcodes, was used to make TCR beta libraries. TCRdb recomputed calls from the 5' RACE reads with MiXCR, one row per CDR3 protein. The data show some 200,000 distinct CDR3 sequences, roughly 13% seen once. In regard to this clonotype: Its antigen is unidentified.

This receptor was obtained from a male donor with ankylosing spondylitis or in good health (not recorded which). The source material was blood, either unsorted or a sorted T cell fraction (not recorded which). The chain couples TRBV5-1 to TRBJ2-1, with 7 positions matching TRBD2. The CDR3 sequence: CASSFELAKYNEQFF. CDR3 sequence (DNA): TGCGCCAGCAGCTTCGAACTAGCGAAATACAATGAGCAGTTCTTC.